Listed below are T cell receptor beta chains from one sample, sequenced in a study of blood T cells in healthy people across ages. TCRdb fed the 5' RACE reads into MiXCR, producing one record per CDR3 protein. The sample yields about 1.6 million distinct CDR3 sequences, approximately 32% seen once. The sample consisted of blood. The receptors come from a woman in her twenties or thirties in good health. CDR3s include the opening cysteine and the closing phenylalanine or tryptophan. D genes are given only for firm matches. Clone size, where shown, is once, few, many, or a class for clones that have expanded.

TRBV7-9	TRBJ2-5	14	.	.	TGTGCCAGCAGTGAAATGGGATCCCAAGAGACCCAGTACTTC	CASSEMGSQETQYF
TRBV10-3	TRBJ2-5	14	.	TRBD1	TGTGCCATCAGTACCGGGACAGCAGGAGAGACCCAGTACTTC	CAISTGTAGETQYF
TRBV5-5	TRBJ2-3	21	few	.	TGTGCCAGCAGCTTGGACCCTCTGGTGGGGGAGCGGGTGTATAGCACAGATACGCAGTATTTT	CASSLDPLVGERVYSTDTQYF
TRBV3-1	TRBJ2-3	15	.	.	TGTGCCAGCAGCCAAGATGAGAAGGGCACAGATACGCAGTATTTT	CASSQDEKGTDTQYF
TRBV7-9	TRBJ1-4	15	few	.	TGTGCCAGCAGCTTAGGGACGGCAACTAATGAAAAACGGTTTTTT	CASSLGTATNEKRFF
TRBV6-6	TRBJ2-1	16	.	TRBD1	TGTGCCAGCAGTCAACGAGGCGGAAGGGGGCATAATGAGCAGTTCTTC	CASSQRGGRGHNEQFF
TRBV7-9	TRBJ1-2	17	.	.	TGTGCCAGCAGCTTACCTCCGGAACAGGACTCCATCTATGGCTACACCTTC	CASSLPPEQDSIYGYTF
TRBV7-9	TRBJ1-2	17	few	.	TGTGCCAGCTCTTCCGGGACACACATTACCCTAAACTATGGCTACACCTTC	CASSSGTHITLNYGYTF
TRBV7-2	TRBJ2-1	15	.	.	TGTGCCAGCAGCTTAATCGGTTTAGCCCAGGATGAGCAGTTCTTC	CASSLIGLAQDEQFF
TRBV6-1	TRBJ1-2	15	few	.	TGTGCCAGCAGTGTCGACAGGTTGGGGGAAAATGGCTACACCTTC	CASSVDRLGENGYTF
TRBV5-6	TRBJ2-5	16	.	TRBD1	TGTGCCAGCAGCTTGGGATGTCGACAGGGCCCAGAGACCCAGTACTTC	CASSLGCRQGPETQYF
TRBV28	TRBJ2-1	14	once	.	TGTGCCAGCAGTTTCGGTCCCCCCTCCGACGAGCAGTTCTTC	CASSFGPPSDEQFF
TRBV9	TRBJ2-1	13	.	.	TGTGCCAGCAGCTATTTCATCTCTAATGAGCAGTTCTTC	CASSYFISNEQFF
TRBV5-1	TRBJ2-6	15	many	.	TGCGCCAGCAGCTTGGGAGACGCTGGGGCCAACGTCCTGACTTTC	CASSLGDAGANVLTF
TRBV5-5	TRBJ1-1	13	few	.	TGTGCCAGCAGCTTTTGGACGAACACTGAAGCTTTCTTT	CASSFWTNTEAFF
TRBV29-1	TRBJ2-5	17	few	TRBD2	TGCAGCGTTGAGAAAGGGACTAGCGGGACCGTTAGGGAGACCCAGTACTTC	CSVEKGTSGTVRETQYF
TRBV4-1	TRBJ2-1	15	.	.	TGCGCCAGCAGCCAACCGGGGAGCTCCTACAATGAGCAGTTCTTC	CASSQPGSSYNEQFF
TRBV12-3/TRBV12-4	TRBJ1-5	14	many	.	TGTGCCAGCAGTTTACGGGCAGAAAATCAGCCCCAGCATTTT	CASSLRAENQPQHF
TRBV27	TRBJ1-6	16	.	.	TGTGCCAGCTGCTCATATCGGGGGGATAAGGATTCACCCCTCCACTTT	CASCSYRGDKDSPLHF
TRBV15	TRBJ2-7	14	.	.	TGTGCCACCAGCGGAGTTAGCCGGGCTCCCGAGCAGTACTTC	CATSGVSRAPEQYF
TRBV29-1	TRBJ2-7	12	many	.	TGCAGCGTTACCACAGCCACCTACGAGCAGTACTTC	CSVTTATYEQYF
TRBV15	TRBJ2-7	14	many	TRBD1	TGTGCCACCAGCCGGGGACAGTTGTCCTACGAGCAGTACTTC	CATSRGQLSYEQYF
TRBV4-1	TRBJ2-2	18	.	.	TGCGCCAGCAGCCAGGGGTCACCCGGGACCTTCCAAACCGGGGAGCTGTTTTTT	CASSQGSPGTFQTGELFF
TRBV27	TRBJ2-2	14	once	.	TGTGCCAGCAGTTTGGCAAAGAACACCGGGGAGCTGTTTTTT	CASSLAKNTGELFF
TRBV5-5	TRBJ2-7	14	few	.	TGTGCCAGCAGCTCTGAAACAGGGTTCTACGAGCAGTACTTC	CASSSETGFYEQYF
TRBV21-1	TRBJ2-7	15	.	.	TGTGCCAGCGTCTTGTCGACTAGCTGTTTCTACGAGCAGTACTTC	CASVLSTSCFYEQYF
TRBV5-4	TRBJ2-1	15	few	.	TGTGCCAGCAGCCCCACAGCCGGCTCCTACAATGAGCAGTTCTTC	CASSPTAGSYNEQFF
TRBV7-2	TRBJ1-2	13	.	.	TGTGCCAGCAGCCCGTGGGGGGAATATGGCTACACCTTC	CASSPWGEYGYTF
TRBV20-1	TRBJ2-3	14	.	.	TGCAGTGCCGCTCGGGGGACCCCACCACATACGCAGTATTTT	CSAARGTPPHTQYF
TRBV4-1	TRBJ1-1	16	.	.	TGCGCCAGCAGCCAAAGGGGTCCGGGGATGAACACTGAAGCTTTCTTT	CASSQRGPGMNTEAFF
TRBV6-5	TRBJ2-7	11	many	.	TGTGCCAGCAGTTACGGGTCCGAGCAGTACTTC	CASSYGSEQYF
TRBV7-2	TRBJ2-1	14	.	.	TGTGCCAGCAGCTTAGGGGCGTTAAAAGAGACCCAGTTCTTC	CASSLGALKETQFF
TRBV20-1	TRBJ2-1	14	few	.	TGCAGTGCGAACACCGGGACCGCCTACAATGAGCAGTTCTTC	CSANTGTAYNEQFF
TRBV12-3/TRBV12-4	TRBJ2-5	13	many	.	TGTGCCAGCAGGCTCCAGGGAACCGAGACCCAGTACTTC	CASRLQGTETQYF
TRBV5-4	TRBJ2-7	19	.	.	TGTGCCAGCAGCTTGGGTTACAGGGAATGGTCTACCAAGGTCTACGAGCAGTACTTC	CASSLGYREWSTKVYEQYF
TRBV20-1	TRBJ2-1	15	.	.	TGCAGTGCTAGAGGCGTAGGGTCTAAGGGGGTTGAGCAGTTCTTC	CSARGVGSKGVEQFF
TRBV4-1	TRBJ2-7	15	few	TRBD2	TGCGCCAGCAGCCAAGTCATAGCGGGGGGTCGCGAGCAGTACTTC	CASSQVIAGGREQYF
TRBV15	TRBJ2-5	16	few	TRBD1	TGTGCCACCAGCGCCCCCGGGACAGGGAATGAAGAGACCCAGTACTTC	CATSAPGTGNEETQYF
TRBV27	TRBJ2-1	14	few	.	TGTGCCAGCAGATTGGGTATGTCCTACAATGAGCAGTTCTTC	CASRLGMSYNEQFF
TRBV12-3/TRBV12-4	TRBJ1-2	13	many	.	TGTGCCAGCAGTTTAGCGGGTACAGGGGGCTACACCTTC	CASSLAGTGGYTF
TRBV27	TRBJ2-1	16	.	.	TGTGCCAGCAGTTTATTGGCGGGGGCGATCTACAATGAGCAGTTCTTC	CASSLLAGAIYNEQFF
TRBV28	TRBJ2-5	10	.	.	TGTGCCAGTTCCGGGGAGGAGCAGTACTTC	CASSGEEQYF
TRBV4-1	TRBJ2-7	17	.	.	TGCGCCAGCAGCCAAGATCATAGGGACCCGAAACCGTACGTGCAGTACTTC	CASSQDHRDPKPYVQYF
TRBV12-3/TRBV12-4	TRBJ2-5	15	many	.	TGTGCCAGCAGCCCCGGGGCAGGGGCGACAGAGACCCAGTACTTC	CASSPGAGATETQYF
TRBV20-1	TRBJ2-1	16	.	TRBD2	TGCAGTGCCTTCGGGACTAGCGGGGACTCCTACAATGAGCAGTTCTTC	CSAFGTSGDSYNEQFF
TRBV20-1	TRBJ2-4	17	.	TRBD1	TGCAGTGCGGAGGGACAGGGGGCGCCAGGAACCAAAAACATTCAGTACTTC	CSAEGQGAPGTKNIQYF
TRBV12-3/TRBV12-4	TRBJ2-4	15	many	TRBD1	TGTGCCAGCAGAAGTGGACAGGGGAGACTTAGCATTCAGTACTTC	CASRSGQGRLSIQYF
TRBV10-3	TRBJ1-4	11	.	.	TGTGCCATCTCGGGGGGGGAAAAACTGTTTTTT	CAISGGEKLFF
TRBV27	TRBJ1-2	14	few	.	TGTGCCAGCAGCCCTAAGGGTCTGCGCTATGGCTACACCTTC	CASSPKGLRYGYTF
TRBV3-1	TRBJ2-7	12	few	.	TGTGCCAGCAGCCAAGGTATATGGGAGCAGTACTTC	CASSQGIWEQYF
TRBV2	TRBJ1-2	13	.	TRBD1	TGTGCCAGCACCCAACAGGGGAACTATGGCTACACCTTC	CASTQQGNYGYTF
TRBV20-1	TRBJ2-1	15	.	TRBD2	TGCAGTGCTTATCTGAGCGGGGGGGCGGGAAATGAGCAGTTCTTC	CSAYLSGGAGNEQFF
TRBV20-1	TRBJ1-2	12	few	.	TGCAGTGCTAGAGGTGAGGGGGACGGCTACACCTTC	CSARGEGDGYTF
TRBV20-1	TRBJ1-5	13	.	.	TGCAGTCCCCGGGGCCCGAGCAATCAGCCCCAGCATTTT	CSPRGPSNQPQHF
TRBV5-8	TRBJ1-5	16	.	.	TGTGCCAGCAGCATCGGGACAACATATAGCAATCAGCCCCAGCATTTT	CASSIGTTYSNQPQHF